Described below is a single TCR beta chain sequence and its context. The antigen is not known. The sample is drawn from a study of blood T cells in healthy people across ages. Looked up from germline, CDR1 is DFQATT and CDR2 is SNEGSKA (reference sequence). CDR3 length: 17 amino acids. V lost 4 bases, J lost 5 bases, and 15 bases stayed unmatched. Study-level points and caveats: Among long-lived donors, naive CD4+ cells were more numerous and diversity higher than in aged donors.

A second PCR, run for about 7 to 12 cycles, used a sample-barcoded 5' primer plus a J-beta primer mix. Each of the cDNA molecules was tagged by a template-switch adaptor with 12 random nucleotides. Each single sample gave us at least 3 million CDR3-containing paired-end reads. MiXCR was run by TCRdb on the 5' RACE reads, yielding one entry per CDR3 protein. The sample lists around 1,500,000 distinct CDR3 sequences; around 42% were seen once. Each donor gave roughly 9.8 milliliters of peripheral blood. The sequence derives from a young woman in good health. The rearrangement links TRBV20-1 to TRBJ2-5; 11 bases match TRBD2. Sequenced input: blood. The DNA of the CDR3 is TGCAGTGCTATCCTAGCGGGAGGCTGGACCCTCCTGGAGACCCAGTACTTC. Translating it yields CSAILAGGWTLLETQYF.